Below are 29 T cell receptor beta chains sequenced from a single sample in a study of cytomegalovirus exposure and HLA in healthy donors. The PCR employed 60 Vbeta primers together with 13 Jbeta primers. TCRdb's table, derived via immunoSEQ multiplex PCR, lists solely in-frame clones and lacks some. The profile covers 180,000 or so clones, with about 82% appearing a single time and less than 0.9% taken by the ten largest. The sequencing sample was made of PBMCs. These receptors were taken from a female donor in good health and CMV-seronegative.

The chain couples TRBV6-5 to TRBJ2-1; D may be TRBD2 (5 bases). Germline CDR1 reads MNHEY; CDR2 reads SVGAGI. The CDR3 is 13 amino acids. V lost 1 base and J lost 9, with 10 bases in between. The CDR3 is CASSYFREGEQFF. The CDR3 nucleotides read TGTGCCAGCAGTTACTTTCGGGAAGGTGAGCAGTTCTTC.

The chain combines TRBV7-9 with TRBJ1-2; no reliable D call. CDR1 is SEHNR and CDR2 is FQNEAQ in the germline V gene (reference sequence). This CDR3 is built from 15 residues. Trimming shortened V by 5 bases and J by 7 bases, and 20 bases separated the two germline ends. As DNA, the CDR3 is TGTGCCAGCAGCCCCCCCCGGCAGTCAGGAGGTGGCTACACCTTC. Residues: CASSPPRQSGGGYTF.

The rearrangement links TRBV5-4 to TRBJ2-2, with D uncertain. The germline gives CDR1 SGHNT, CDR2 YYREEE (reference sequence). Between the trimmed V and J ends, which lost 5 bases and 3 bases, there was a span of 5 bases. CDR3 length: 12 amino acids. In DNA form, the CDR3 reads TGTGCCAGCAGACTGTACACCGGGGAGCTGTTTTTT. This gives the protein CASRLYTGELFF. Drawing the rest from reference TRBV5-4 and TRBJ2-2, the complete variable domain is ETGVTQSPTHLIKTRGQQVTLRCSSQSGHNTVSWYQQALGQGPQFIFQYYREEENGRGNFPPRFSGLQFPNYSSELNVNALELDDSALYLCASRLYTGELFFGEGSRLTVL.

The chain combines TRBV2 with TRBJ1-2, with unresolved D. Germline CDR1 and CDR2: SNHLY and FYNNEI. Trimming took off 7 bases at V and 5 bases at J, with 23 bases between the two ends. The length of the CDR3 is 16 residues. For the CDR3, the DNA is TGTGCCAGCATCAAAACCCCGGGAATCGGAGCTTATGGCTACACCTTC. Its protein is CASIKTPGIGAYGYTF.

There are a few counts of this clone. Germline is not matched at one junction end, which may reflect a read error. The chain links TRBV27 to TRBJ2-5, with TRBD2 identical over 14 bases. The CDR3 runs 13 residues. Looked up from germline, CDR1 is MNHEY and CDR2 is SMNVEV (reference sequence). The CDR3 nucleotides read TGTGCCAGCAGTCCTGGACTAGCGGGAGGTTTGGACTTC. This encodes CASSPGLAGGLDF.

This sequence joins TRBV28 and TRBJ2-4, with a possible D match to TRBD2 (5 bases). Trimming shortened V by 6 bases and J by 0 bases, and 24 bases separated the two germline ends. This CDR3 comprises 19 residues. Germline CDR1 is MDHEN and CDR2 is SYDVKM. DNA of the CDR3: TGTGCCAGCAGCTCGGCGGCCGGACTCCAGATATTAGCCAAAAACATTCAGTACTTC. It yields the protein CASSSAAGLQILAKNIQYF.

This clone was observed a few times. This rearrangement joins TRBV11-2 to TRBJ1-2; 9 bases are shared with TRBD1. V was clipped by 4 bases and J by 5 bases; unmatched bases: 2. The CDR3 has 13 residues. CDR1 and CDR2 from the germline V gene are SGHAT and FQNNGV. The CDR3 here is CASSSGQGYGYTF. The CDR3 DNA reads TGTGCCAGCAGCTCAGGACAGGGGTATGGCTACACCTTC.

The rearrangement links TRBV9 to TRBJ1-3, with 12 bases matching TRBD1. CDR3 length: 19 residues. Germline V gene data show CDR1 as SGDLS and CDR2 as YYNGEE. With V trimmed by 0 bases and J by 1 base, 8 bases remained unmatched. The CDR3 DNA reads TGTGCCAGCAGCGTAGAGGGCGGGACAGGGGGCGCGTCTGGAAACACCATATATTTT. Its protein product is CASSVEGGTGGASGNTIYF.

The rearrangement joins TRBV4-1 to TRBJ1-3, with 7 bases that match TRBD1. Germline V gene lookup returns CDR1 MGHRA and CDR2 YSYEKL. With V trimmed by 2 bases and J by 2 bases, 18 bases remained unmatched. This CDR3 region has 20 residues. CDR3 bases: TGCGCCAGCAGCCAATCCCCGGGGGGGACAGTGTACGTTCCTGGAAACACCATATATTTT. Translation: CASSQSPGGTVYVPGNTIYF.

The chain uses TRBV2 and TRBJ2-5, with 7 positions matching TRBD2. V dropped 5 bases and J dropped 1; count of bases not matched to a gene: 1. Germline CDR1 and CDR2: SNHLY and FYNNEI. This CDR3 has 13 residues. The CDR3 sequence is CASSSSGQETQYF. The CDR3 DNA reads as TGTGCCAGCAGTTCTAGCGGCCAAGAGACCCAGTACTTC.

CDR3 sequence reads: CASSLSGQGAYEQYF. DNA of the CDR3: TGTGCCAGCAGTTTAAGTGGACAGGGGGCCTACGAGCAGTACTTC. The J gene is TRBJ2-7, the V gene TRBV28, with 10 bases that match TRBD1. The CDR3 covers 15 residues. Germline values: CDR1 MDHEN, CDR2 SYDVKM. The ends lost 2 bases at V and 2 bases at J; junction bases unmatched: 3.

The chain has TRBV5-3 and TRBJ1-1; 8 bases match TRBD1. TRBV5-3 is recorded as an ORF, its role being uncertain. This CDR3 region has 14 residues. With V trimmed by 2 bases and J by 5 bases, 5 bases remained unmatched. Here the CDR3 reads CARSLNRGDTEAFF. CDR3 sequence (DNA): TGTGCCAGAAGCTTAAACAGGGGGGATACTGAAGCTTTCTTT.

J is TRBJ2-1 and V is TRBV9; D remains unclear. Trimming removed 3 bases at V and 10 bases at J, with 11 bases between. The CDR3 totals 12 residues. Looked up from germline, CDR1 is SGDLS and CDR2 is YYNGEE. The chain's CDR3 is CASSAVLREQFF. The CDR3 coding sequence is TGTGCCAGCAGCGCCGTGTTGAGGGAGCAGTTCTTC. The full variable domain, completed using reference TRBV9 and TRBJ2-1, is DSGVTQTPKHLITATGQRVTLRCSPRSGDLSVYWYQQSLDQGLQFLIQYYNGEERAKGNILERFSAQQFPDLHSELNLSSLELGDSALYFCASSAVLREQFFGPGTRLTVL.

The CDR3 DNA sequence: TGTGCCTGGAGGATCGGGGGGGCGGATGGCTACACCTTC. This sequence encodes CAWRIGGADGYTF. The chain is built from TRBV30 and TRBJ1-2, with D perhaps matching TRBD1 (6 bases). This CDR3 has 13 amino acids. V gave up 3 bases and J gave up 6 bases, with 14 bases separating them. CDR1 is GTSNPN and CDR2 is SVGIG in the germline V gene (reference sequence).

The chain couples TRBV7-2 to TRBJ1-6; the D is unclear. This CDR3 contains 15 residues. V was cut by 1 base and J by 4 bases, with 8 bases left in between. Germline-derived CDR1 and CDR2 are SGHTA and FQGNSA. CDR3 protein: CASSLDRGYNSPLHF. In DNA, the CDR3 is TGTGCCAGCAGCTTAGATAGAGGTTATAATTCACCCCTCCACTTT.

The rearrangement links TRBV7-9 to TRBJ2-3; TRBD2 agrees at 10 bases. This CDR3 contains 15 residues. V lost 2 bases to trimming and J lost 3 bases; unmatched junction nucleotides: 2. CDR1 and CDR2 (germline): SEHNR, FQNEAQ (reference sequence). This chain's CDR3 is CASSLTSGATDTQYF. The CDR3 DNA sequence: TGTGCCAGCAGCTTAACTAGCGGGGCTACAGATACGCAGTATTTT. The full variable domain, in which reference TRBV7-9 and TRBJ2-3 provide the parts outside the CDR3, is DTGVSQNPRHKITKRGQNVTFRCDPISEHNRLYWYRQTLGQGPEFLTYFQNEAQLEKSRLLSDRFSAERPKGSFSTLEIQRTEQGDSAMYLCASSLTSGATDTQYFGPGTRLTVL.

The V gene is TRBV6-1, the J gene TRBJ2-3; TRBD1 might be the D (6 bases). This CDR3 comprises 15 residues. Germline lookup yields CDR1 MNHNS and CDR2 SASEGT. Trimming shortened V by 4 bases and J by 1 base, and 12 bases separated the two germline ends. Here the CDR3 reads CASSAGPGGTDTQYF. The CDR3 DNA is TGTGCCAGCAGTGCCGGGCCAGGGGGCACAGATACGCAGTATTTT.

This chain uses TRBV11-2 with TRBJ2-2; TRBD1 matches at 7 bases. There are 15 residues in the CDR3. The V gene end was trimmed by 5 bases and the J gene end by 4 bases; junction bases not matched to a gene: 7. Germline V gene lookup returns CDR1 SGHAT and CDR2 FQNNGV. This chain's CDR3 is CASSEQGWGTGELFF. CDR3 DNA sequence: TGTGCCAGCAGCGAACAGGGGTGGGGCACCGGGGAGCTGTTTTTT.

The chain recombines TRBV27 with TRBJ1-5; 7 bases agree with TRBD1. Germline V gene lookup returns CDR1 MNHEY and CDR2 SMNVEV (reference sequence). After removal of 2 bases from V and 7 bases from J, the junction contained 8 bases not matched to a gene. This CDR3 contains 15 residues. CDR3 DNA sequence: TGTGCCAGCAGTTTAGCGGGAGGGGGCGGCCAGCCCCAGCATTTT. This encodes CASSLAGGGGQPQHF.

V and J are TRBV7-6 and TRBJ2-5; D perhaps matches TRBD1 (5 bases). Germline assignment: CDR1 SGHVS and CDR2 FNYEAQ. V was shortened by 5 bases and J by 3 bases, with 13 bases between the two germline ends. CDR3 size: 14 residues. CDR3 residues: CASSPRQTKETQYF. The CDR3 nucleotides read TGTGCCAGCAGCCCTCGACAGACCAAAGAGACCCAGTACTTC.

The rearrangement links TRBV6-4 to TRBJ2-1, with TRBD1 identical over 10 bases. Per the germline V gene, CDR1 is MRHNA and CDR2 is SNTAGT. The V gene end was trimmed by 3 bases and the J gene end by 9 bases; junction bases not matched to a gene: 8. The CDR3 length is 15 residues. CDR3 region: CASSDGDRGGGEQFF. The CDR3, as DNA: TGTGCCAGCAGTGATGGGGACAGGGGTGGCGGTGAGCAGTTCTTC.

The CDR3, as DNA: TGTGCCAGCAGCCCTACGACGGGTTCAACTAATGAAAAACTGTTTTTT. It translates to CASSPTTGSTNEKLFF. V usage is TRBV9 and J usage is TRBJ1-4; no clear D. Germline lookup yields CDR1 SGDLS and CDR2 YYNGEE. V was clipped by 4 bases and J by 0 bases, with 13 bases between them. The CDR3 is 16 amino acids.

The rearrangement links TRBV5-4 to TRBJ1-2; 10 bases line up with TRBD1. With 5 bases clipped from V and 6 bases from J, the junction kept 4 bases outside the gene matches. The CDR3 is 13 amino acids. From germline, CDR1 is SGHNT and CDR2 YYREEE (reference sequence). Here the CDR3 reads CASRRTGGDGYTF. The CDR3 DNA is TGTGCCAGCAGACGGACAGGGGGGGATGGCTACACCTTC.

This rearrangement joins TRBV9 to TRBJ2-5, with 7 bases fitting TRBD2. Trimming cost V 0 bases and J 2 bases; bases outside gene matches: 1. Germline-derived CDR1 and CDR2 are SGDLS and YYNGEE. The CDR3 spans 14 residues. The CDR3 DNA reads TGTGCCAGCAGCGTAGGAGCGGGGCAAGAGACCCAGTACTTC. It codes for CASSVGAGQETQYF.

CDR3 nucleotides: TGTGCCTGGAATGCTGAGTCTGCTCACAATGAGCAGTTCTTC. Translation gives CAWNAESAHNEQFF. J is TRBJ2-1 and V is TRBV30; the D is unclear. V was trimmed by 4 bases and J by 5 bases, leaving 15 bases between them. In germline, CDR1 is GTSNPN, CDR2 SVGIG (reference sequence). The CDR3 length is 14 residues.

The chain has TRBV7-9 and TRBJ2-6; a weak D match, TRBD1 (5 bases). The CDR3 totals 14 residues. Germline V gives CDR1 SEHNR, CDR2 FQNEAQ (reference sequence). The V end lost 4 bases, the J end lost 2 bases, and 6 bases lay between the germline ends. This CDR3 reads CASSYRPGANVLTF. DNA for the CDR3: TGTGCCAGCAGCTACAGGCCTGGGGCCAACGTCCTGACTTTC. The full variable domain, completed using reference TRBV7-9 and TRBJ2-6, is DTGVSQNPRHKITKRGQNVTFRCDPISEHNRLYWYRQTLGQGPEFLTYFQNEAQLEKSRLLSDRFSAERPKGSFSTLEIQRTEQGDSAMYLCASSYRPGANVLTFGAGSRLTVL.

The rearrangement links TRBV5-4 to TRBJ2-4; 7 bases map to TRBD1. CDR3 length: 16 residues. The germline CDR1 and CDR2 sequences are SGHNT and YYREEE (reference sequence). The V gene end was trimmed by 4 bases and the J gene end by 2 bases; junction bases not matched to a gene: 9. The CDR3 bases are TGTGCCAGCAGCGCCGATGACAGGGCGACCAAAAACATTCAGTACTTC. Protein: CASSADDRATKNIQYF. Drawing the rest from reference TRBV5-4 and TRBJ2-4, the complete variable domain is ETGVTQSPTHLIKTRGQQVTLRCSSQSGHNTVSWYQQALGQGPQFIFQYYREEENGRGNFPPRFSGLQFPNYSSELNVNALELDDSALYLCASSADDRATKNIQYFGAGTRLSVL.

J is TRBJ2-1 and V is TRBV15; 9 bases agree with TRBD2. Looked up from germline, CDR1 is LNHNV and CDR2 is YYDKDF (reference sequence). The CDR3 length is 16 residues. The J segment lost 5 bases and the V segment lost 4 bases, leaving 9 bases of the junction unmatched. This CDR3 is CATSTLAGAMNNEQFF. In DNA, the CDR3 is TGTGCCACCAGCACCTTAGCGGGAGCGATGAACAATGAGCAGTTCTTC.

This chain connects TRBV7-8 to TRBJ1-3, with D unresolved. The CDR3 contains 15 residues. From germline, CDR1 is SGHVS and CDR2 FQNEAQ. Between the trimmed V and J ends, which lost 6 bases and 0 bases, there was a span of 12 bases. The CDR3 here is CASSPNRYSGNTIYF. The CDR3 nucleotides read TGTGCCAGCAGTCCAAACAGATACTCTGGAAACACCATATATTTT.